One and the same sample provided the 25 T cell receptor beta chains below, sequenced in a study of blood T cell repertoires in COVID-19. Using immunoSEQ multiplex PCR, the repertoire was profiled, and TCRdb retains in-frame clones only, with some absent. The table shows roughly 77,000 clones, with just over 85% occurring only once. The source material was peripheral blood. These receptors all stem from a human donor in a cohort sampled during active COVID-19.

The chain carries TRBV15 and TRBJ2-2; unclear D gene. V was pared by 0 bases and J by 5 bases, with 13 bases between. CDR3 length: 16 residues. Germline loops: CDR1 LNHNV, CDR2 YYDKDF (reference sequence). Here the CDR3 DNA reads TGTGCCACCAGCAGAGAGAACATTGGGCTGACCGGGGAGCTGTTTTTT. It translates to CATSRENIGLTGELFF.

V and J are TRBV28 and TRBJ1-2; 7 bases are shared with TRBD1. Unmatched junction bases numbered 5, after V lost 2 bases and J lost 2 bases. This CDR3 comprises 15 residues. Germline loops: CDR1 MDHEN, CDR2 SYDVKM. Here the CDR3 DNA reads TGTGCCAGCAGTTTAACTAGGGGGCGGAACTATGGCTACACCTTC. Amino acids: CASSLTRGRNYGYTF.

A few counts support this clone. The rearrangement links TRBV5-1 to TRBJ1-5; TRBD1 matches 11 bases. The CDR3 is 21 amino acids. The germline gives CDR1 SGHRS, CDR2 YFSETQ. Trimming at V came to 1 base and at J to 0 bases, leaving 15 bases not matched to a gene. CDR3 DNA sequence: TGCGCCAGCAGCTTGCTCTCGAGGGACAGGGGGGCGTCCTATAGCAATCAGCCCCAGCATTTT. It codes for CASSLLSRDRGASYSNQPQHF.

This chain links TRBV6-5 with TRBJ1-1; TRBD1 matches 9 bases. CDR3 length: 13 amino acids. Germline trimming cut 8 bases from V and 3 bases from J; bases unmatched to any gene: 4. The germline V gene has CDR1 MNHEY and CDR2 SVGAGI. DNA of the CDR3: TGTGCCAGCGGCAGGACAGGGGACACTGAAGCTTTCTTT. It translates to CASGRTGDTEAFF.

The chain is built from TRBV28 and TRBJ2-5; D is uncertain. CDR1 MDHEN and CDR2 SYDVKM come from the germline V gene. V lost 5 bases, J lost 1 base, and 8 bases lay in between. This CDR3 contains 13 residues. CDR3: CASSGAFQETQYF. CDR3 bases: TGTGCCAGCAGTGGAGCTTTCCAAGAGACCCAGTACTTC.

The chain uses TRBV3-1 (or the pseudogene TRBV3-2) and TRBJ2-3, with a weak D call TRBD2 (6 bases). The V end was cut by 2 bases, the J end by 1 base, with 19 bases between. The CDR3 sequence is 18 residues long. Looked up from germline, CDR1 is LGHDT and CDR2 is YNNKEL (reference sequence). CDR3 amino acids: CASSQYGSHSGGTDTQYF. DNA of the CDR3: TGTGCCAGCAGCCAATATGGGAGCCACTCGGGGGGCACAGATACGCAGTATTTT.

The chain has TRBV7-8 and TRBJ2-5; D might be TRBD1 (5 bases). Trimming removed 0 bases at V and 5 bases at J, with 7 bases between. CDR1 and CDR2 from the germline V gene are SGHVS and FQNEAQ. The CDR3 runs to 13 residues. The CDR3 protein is CASSLADTETQYF. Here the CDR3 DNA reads TGTGCCAGCAGCTTAGCGGACACTGAGACCCAGTACTTC. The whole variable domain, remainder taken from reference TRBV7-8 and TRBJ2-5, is GAGVSQSPRYKVAKRGQDVALRCDPISGHVSLFWYQQALGQGPEFLTYFQNEAQLDKSGLPSDRFFAERPEGSVSTLKIQRTQQEDSAVYLCASSLADTETQYFGPGTRLLVL.

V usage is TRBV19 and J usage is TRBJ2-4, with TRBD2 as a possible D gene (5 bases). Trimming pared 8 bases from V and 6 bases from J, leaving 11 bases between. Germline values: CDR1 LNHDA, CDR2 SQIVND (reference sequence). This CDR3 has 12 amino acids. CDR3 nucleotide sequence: TGTGCCAGTTCAGAGGGCCCAAACATTCAGTACTTC. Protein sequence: CASSEGPNIQYF.

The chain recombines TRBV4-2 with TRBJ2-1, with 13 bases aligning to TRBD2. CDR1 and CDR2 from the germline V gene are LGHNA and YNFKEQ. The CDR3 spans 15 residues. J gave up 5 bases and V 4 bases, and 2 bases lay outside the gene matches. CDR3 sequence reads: CASSLGTSGNNEQFF. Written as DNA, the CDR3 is TGTGCCAGCAGCCTTGGGACTAGCGGGAACAATGAGCAGTTCTTC.

CDR3 amino acids: CASSQGMGGTEAFF. CDR3 nucleotides: TGTGCCAGCAGCCAAGGTATGGGGGGTACTGAAGCTTTCTTT. This chain joins TRBV3-1 (or the pseudogene TRBV3-2) and TRBJ1-1, with D possibly being TRBD1 (5 bases). Between the trimmed V and J ends, which lost 1 base and 5 bases, there was a span of 11 bases. The germline V gene encodes CDR1 LGHDT and CDR2 YNNKEL (reference sequence). The CDR3 contains 14 residues.

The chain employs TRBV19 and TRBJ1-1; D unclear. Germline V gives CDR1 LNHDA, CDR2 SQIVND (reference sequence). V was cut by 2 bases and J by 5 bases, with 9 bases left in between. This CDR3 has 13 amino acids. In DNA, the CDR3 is TGTGCCAGTAGTATAATCGGAGGGACTGAAGCTTTCTTT. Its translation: CASSIIGGTEAFF.

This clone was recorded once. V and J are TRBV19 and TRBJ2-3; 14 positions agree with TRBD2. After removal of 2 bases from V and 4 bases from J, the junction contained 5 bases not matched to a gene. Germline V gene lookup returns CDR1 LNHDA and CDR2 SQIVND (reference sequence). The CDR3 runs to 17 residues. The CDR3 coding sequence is TGTGCCAGTAGTATAATCTCGACTAGCGGGGGGGCAGATACGCAGTATTTT. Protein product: CASSIISTSGGADTQYF.

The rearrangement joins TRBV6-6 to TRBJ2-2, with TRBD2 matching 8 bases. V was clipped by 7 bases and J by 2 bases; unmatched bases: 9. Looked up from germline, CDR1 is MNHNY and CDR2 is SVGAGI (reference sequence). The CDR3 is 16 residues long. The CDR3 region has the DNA TGTGCCAGCACCCGAAGCAGCGGGGGAAACACCGGGGAGCTGTTTTTT. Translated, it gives CASTRSSGGNTGELFF.

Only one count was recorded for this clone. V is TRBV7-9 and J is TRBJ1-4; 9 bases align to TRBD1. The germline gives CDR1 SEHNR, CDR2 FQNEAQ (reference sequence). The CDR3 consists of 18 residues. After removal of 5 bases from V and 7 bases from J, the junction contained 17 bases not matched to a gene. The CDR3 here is CASSPTGTGFLRGEKLFF. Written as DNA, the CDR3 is TGTGCCAGCAGCCCGACCGGGACAGGGTTCCTAAGGGGTGAAAAACTGTTTTTT.

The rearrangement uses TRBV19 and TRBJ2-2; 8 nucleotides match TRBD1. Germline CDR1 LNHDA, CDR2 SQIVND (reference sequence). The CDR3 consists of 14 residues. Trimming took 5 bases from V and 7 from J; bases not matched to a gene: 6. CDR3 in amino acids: CASSLDRAIGELFF. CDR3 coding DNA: TGTGCCAGTAGTCTGGACAGGGCAATCGGGGAGCTGTTTTTT.

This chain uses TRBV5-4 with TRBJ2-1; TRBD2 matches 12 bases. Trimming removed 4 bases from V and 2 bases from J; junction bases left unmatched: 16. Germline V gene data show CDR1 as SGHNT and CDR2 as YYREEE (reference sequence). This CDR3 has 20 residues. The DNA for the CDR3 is TGTGCCAGCAGCCCAGGACTAGCGGGGACCCACGTTCTTCCCTACAATGAGCAGTTCTTC. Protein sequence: CASSPGLAGTHVLPYNEQFF.

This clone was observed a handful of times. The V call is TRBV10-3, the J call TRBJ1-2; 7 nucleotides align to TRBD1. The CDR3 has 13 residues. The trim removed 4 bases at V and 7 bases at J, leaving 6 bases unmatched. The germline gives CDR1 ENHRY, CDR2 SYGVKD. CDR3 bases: TGTGCCATCAGTGTAAACAGGGGTTCTGGCTACACCTTC. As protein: CAISVNRGSGYTF.

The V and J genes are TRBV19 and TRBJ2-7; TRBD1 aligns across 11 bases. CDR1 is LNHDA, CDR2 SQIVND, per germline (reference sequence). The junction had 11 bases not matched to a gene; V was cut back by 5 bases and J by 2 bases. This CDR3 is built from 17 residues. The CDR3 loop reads CASSALTGQGGPYEQYF. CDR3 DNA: TGTGCCAGTAGTGCCCTGACGGGACAGGGGGGTCCCTACGAGCAGTACTTC.

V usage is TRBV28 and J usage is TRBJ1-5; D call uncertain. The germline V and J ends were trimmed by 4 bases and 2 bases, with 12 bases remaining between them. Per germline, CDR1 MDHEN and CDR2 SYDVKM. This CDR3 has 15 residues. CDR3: CASSSGRRGNQPQHF. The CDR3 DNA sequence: TGTGCCAGCAGTTCCGGGCGGCGGGGCAATCAGCCCCAGCATTTT.

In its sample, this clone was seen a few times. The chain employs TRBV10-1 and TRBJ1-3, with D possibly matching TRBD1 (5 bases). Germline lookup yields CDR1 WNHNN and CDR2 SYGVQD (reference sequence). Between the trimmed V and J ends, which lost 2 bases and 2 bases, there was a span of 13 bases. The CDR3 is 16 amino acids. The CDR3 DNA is TGCGCCAGCAGTGAGGGACCATCAGGGACTGGAAACACCATATATTTT. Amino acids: CASSEGPSGTGNTIYF.

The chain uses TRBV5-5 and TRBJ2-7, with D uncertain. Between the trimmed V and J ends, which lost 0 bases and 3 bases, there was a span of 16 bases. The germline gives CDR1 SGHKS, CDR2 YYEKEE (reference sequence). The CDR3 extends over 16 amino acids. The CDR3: CASSLGIASPFYEQYF. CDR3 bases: TGTGCCAGCAGCTTGGGGATAGCATCCCCATTCTACGAGCAGTACTTC.

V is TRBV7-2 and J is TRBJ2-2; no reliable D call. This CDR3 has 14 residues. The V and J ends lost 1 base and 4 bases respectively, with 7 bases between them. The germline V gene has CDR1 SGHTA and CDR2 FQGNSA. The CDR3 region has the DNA TGTGCCAGCAGCTTAGAACTATCCACCGGGGAGCTGTTTTTT. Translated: CASSLELSTGELFF.

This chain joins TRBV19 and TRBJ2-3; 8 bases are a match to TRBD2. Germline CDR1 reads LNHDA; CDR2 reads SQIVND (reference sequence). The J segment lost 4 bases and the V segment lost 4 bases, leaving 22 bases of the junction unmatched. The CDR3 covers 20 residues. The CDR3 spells CASSRLLAGREDRKSDTQYF. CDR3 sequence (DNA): TGTGCCAGTAGTAGGTTGCTGGCGGGGCGGGAGGACAGAAAATCAGATACGCAGTATTTT.

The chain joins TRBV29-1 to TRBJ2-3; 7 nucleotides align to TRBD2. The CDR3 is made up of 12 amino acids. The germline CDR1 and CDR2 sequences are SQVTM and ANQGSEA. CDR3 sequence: CASAGSTDTQYF. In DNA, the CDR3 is TGCGCCTCAGCGGGAAGCACAGATACGCAGTATTTT.

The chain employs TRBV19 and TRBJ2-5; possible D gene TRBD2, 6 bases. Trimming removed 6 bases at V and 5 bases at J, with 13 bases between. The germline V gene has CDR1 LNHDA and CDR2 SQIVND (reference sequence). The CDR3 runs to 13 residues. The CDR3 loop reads CASRAASAETQYF. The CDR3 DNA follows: TGTGCCAGTAGAGCCGCTAGCGCGGAGACCCAGTACTTC.